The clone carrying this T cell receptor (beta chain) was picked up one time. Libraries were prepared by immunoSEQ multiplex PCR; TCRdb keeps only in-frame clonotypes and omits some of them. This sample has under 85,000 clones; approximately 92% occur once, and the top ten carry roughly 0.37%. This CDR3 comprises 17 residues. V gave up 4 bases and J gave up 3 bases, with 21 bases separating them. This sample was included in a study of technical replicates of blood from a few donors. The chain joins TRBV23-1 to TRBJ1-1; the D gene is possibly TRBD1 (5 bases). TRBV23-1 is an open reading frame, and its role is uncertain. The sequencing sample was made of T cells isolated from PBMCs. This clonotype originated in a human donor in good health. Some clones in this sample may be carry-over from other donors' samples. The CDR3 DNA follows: TGCGCCAGCAGTCCCAACCTAACCGGGGGAGTCGACACTGAAGCTTTCTTT. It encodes CASSPNLTGGVDTEAFF.